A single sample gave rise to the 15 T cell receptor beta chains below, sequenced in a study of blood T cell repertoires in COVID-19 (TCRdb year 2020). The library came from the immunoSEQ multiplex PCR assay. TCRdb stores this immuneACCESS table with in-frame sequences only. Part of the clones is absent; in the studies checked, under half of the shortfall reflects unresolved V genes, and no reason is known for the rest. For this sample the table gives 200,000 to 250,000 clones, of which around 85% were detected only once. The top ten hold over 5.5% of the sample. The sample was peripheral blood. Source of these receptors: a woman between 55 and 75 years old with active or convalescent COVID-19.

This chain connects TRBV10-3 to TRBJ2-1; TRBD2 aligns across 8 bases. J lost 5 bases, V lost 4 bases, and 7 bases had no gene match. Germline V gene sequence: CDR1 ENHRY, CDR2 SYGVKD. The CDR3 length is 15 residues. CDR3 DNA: TGTGCCATCAGTGGCGCGGGAGGATCCGACAATGAGCAGTTCTTC. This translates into CAISGAGGSDNEQFF.

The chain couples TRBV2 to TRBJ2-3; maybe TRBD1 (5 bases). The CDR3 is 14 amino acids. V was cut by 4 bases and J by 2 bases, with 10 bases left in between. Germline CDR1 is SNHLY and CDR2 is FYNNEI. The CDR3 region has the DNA TGTGCCAGCAGTGGACAGCCCCTCACAGATACGCAGTATTTT. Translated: CASSGQPLTDTQYF.

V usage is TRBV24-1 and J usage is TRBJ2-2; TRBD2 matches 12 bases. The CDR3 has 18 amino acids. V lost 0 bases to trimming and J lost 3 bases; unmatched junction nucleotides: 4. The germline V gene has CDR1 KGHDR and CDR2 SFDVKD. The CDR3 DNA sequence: TGTGCCACCAGTGATTTGAGACTAGCGGGAGTGCACACCGGGGAGCTGTTTTTT. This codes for CATSDLRLAGVHTGELFF.

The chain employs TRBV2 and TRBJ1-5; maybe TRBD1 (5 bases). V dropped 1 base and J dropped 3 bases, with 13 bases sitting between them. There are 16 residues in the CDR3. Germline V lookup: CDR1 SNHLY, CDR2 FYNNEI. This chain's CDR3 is CASSEGGLTLNQPQHF. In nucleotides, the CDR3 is TGTGCCAGCAGTGAAGGGGGACTAACCCTCAATCAGCCCCAGCATTTT. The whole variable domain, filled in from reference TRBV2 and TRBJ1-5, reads EPEVTQTPSHQVTQMGQEVILRCVPISNHLYFYWYRQILGQKVEFLVSFYNNEISEKSEIFDDQFSVERPDGSNFTLKIRSTKLEDSAMYFCASSEGGLTLNQPQHFGDGTRLSIL.

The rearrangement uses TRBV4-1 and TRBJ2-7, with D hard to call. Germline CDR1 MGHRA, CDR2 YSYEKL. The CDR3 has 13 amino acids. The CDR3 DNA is TGCGCCAGCACCAAACCGTCATGGAGCCACTTAATCGTC. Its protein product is CASTKPSWSHLIV.

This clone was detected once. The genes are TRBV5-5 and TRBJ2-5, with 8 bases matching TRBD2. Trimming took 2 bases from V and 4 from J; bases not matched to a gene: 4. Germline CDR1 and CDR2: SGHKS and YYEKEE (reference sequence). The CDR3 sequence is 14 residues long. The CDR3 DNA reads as TGTGCCAGCAGCTTTTTTCTAGCGGGAGAGACCCAGTACTTC. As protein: CASSFFLAGETQYF.

CDR3: CASSRGPNYGYTF. As DNA, the CDR3 is TGTGCCAGCAGCAGAGGCCCCAACTATGGCTACACCTTC. This sequence joins TRBV7-2 and TRBJ1-2; unclear D gene. Trimming left V 5 bases short and J 2 bases short, with 9 bases between. The CDR3 covers 13 residues. Germline lookup yields CDR1 SGHTA and CDR2 FQGNSA.

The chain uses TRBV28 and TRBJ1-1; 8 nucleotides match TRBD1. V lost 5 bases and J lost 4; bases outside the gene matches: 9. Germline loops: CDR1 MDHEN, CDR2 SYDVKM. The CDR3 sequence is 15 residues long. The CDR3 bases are TGTGCCAGCAGTCCTCCTCTGACAGGGGTCACTGAAGCTTTCTTT. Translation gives CASSPPLTGVTEAFF.

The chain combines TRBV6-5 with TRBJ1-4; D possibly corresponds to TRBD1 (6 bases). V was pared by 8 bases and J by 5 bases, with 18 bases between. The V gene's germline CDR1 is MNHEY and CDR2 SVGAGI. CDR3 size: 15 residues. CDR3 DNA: TGTGCCAGCGCCCGGGGGGGCGAACCCAATGAAAAACTGTTTTTT. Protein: CASARGGEPNEKLFF.

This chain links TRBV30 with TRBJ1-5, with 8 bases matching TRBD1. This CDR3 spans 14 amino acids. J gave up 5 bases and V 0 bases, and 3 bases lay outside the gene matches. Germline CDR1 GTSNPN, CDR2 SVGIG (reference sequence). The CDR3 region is CAWSVGQVDQPQHF. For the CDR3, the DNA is TGTGCCTGGAGTGTGGGACAGGTAGATCAGCCCCAGCATTTT. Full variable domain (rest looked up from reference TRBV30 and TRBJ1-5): SQTIHQWPATLVQPVGSPLSLECTVEGTSNPNLYWYRQAAGRGLQLLFYSVGIGQISSEVPQNLSASRPQDRQFILSSKKLLLSDSGFYLCAWSVGQVDQPQHFGDGTRLSIL.

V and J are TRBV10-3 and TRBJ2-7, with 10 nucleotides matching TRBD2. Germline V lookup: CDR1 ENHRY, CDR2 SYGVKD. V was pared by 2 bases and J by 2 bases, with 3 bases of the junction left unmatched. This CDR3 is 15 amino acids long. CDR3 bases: TGTGCCATCAGTGAGGGACTAGCGGTGACCTACGAGCAGTACTTC. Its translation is CAISEGLAVTYEQYF.

The CDR3 nucleotides read TGTGCCAGCAGCTCGGGACAGAGGCCCTACAATGAGCAGTTCTTC. This translates into CASSSGQRPYNEQFF. The chain couples TRBV7-2 to TRBJ2-1, with 7 bases fitting TRBD1. The germline V gene encodes CDR1 SGHTA and CDR2 FQGNSA. Losses at the gene ends were 4 bases for V and 2 bases for J; bases not matched to a gene: 5. The length of the CDR3 is 15 residues.

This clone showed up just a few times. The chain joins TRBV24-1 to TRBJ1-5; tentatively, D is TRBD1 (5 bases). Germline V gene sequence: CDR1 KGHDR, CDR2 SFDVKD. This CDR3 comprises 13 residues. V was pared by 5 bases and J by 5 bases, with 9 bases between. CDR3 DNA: TGTGCCACCAGTGTGGGGGGGGATCAGCCCCAGCATTTT. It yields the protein CATSVGGDQPQHF.

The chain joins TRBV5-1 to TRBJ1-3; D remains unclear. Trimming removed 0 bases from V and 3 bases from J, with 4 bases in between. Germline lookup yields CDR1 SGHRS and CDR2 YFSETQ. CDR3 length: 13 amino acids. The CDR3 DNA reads TGCGCCAGCAGCTTGGGGAGTGGAAACACCATATATTTT. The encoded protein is CASSLGSGNTIYF.

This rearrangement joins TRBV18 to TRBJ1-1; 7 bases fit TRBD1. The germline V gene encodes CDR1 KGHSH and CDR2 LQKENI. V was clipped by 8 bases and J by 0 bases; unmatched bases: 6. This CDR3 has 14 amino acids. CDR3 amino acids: CASTTGFMNTEAFF. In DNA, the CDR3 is TGTGCCAGCACGACAGGGTTCATGAACACTGAAGCTTTCTTT.